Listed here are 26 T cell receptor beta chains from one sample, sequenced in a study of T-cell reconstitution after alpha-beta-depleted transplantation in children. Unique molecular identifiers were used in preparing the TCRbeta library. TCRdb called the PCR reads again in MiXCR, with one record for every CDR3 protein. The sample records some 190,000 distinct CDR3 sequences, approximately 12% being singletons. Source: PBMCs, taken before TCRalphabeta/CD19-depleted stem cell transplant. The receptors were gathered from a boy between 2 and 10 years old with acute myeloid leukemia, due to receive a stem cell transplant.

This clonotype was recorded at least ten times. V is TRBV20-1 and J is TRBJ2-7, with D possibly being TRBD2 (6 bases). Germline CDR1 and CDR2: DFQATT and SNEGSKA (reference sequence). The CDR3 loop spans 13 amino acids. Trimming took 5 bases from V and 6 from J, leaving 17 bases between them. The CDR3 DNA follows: TGCAGTGCTGCGTTTAGCGGAAAGGGCGAGCAGTACTTC. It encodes CSAAFSGKGEQYF.

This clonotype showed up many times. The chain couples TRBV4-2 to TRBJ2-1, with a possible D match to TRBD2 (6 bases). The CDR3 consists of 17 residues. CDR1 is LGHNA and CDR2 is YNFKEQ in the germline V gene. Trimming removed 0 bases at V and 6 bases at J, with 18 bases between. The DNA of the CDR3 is TGTGCCAGCAGCCAAGATTTGATGAGGGAGGCTCCCAATGAGCAGTTCTTC. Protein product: CASSQDLMREAPNEQFF.

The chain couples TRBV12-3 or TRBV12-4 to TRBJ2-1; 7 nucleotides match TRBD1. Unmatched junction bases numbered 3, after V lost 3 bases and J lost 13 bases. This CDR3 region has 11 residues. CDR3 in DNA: TGTGCCAGCAGTTTTGGGGACAGCCAGTTCTTC. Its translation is CASSFGDSQFF.

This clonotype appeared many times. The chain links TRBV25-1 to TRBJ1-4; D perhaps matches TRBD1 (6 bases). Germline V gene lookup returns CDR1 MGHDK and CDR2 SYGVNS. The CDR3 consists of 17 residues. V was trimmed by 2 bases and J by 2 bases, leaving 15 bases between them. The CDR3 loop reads CASSELGQSRTNEKLFF. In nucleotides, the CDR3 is TGTGCCAGCAGTGAACTAGGACAGTCCCGGACTAATGAAAAACTGTTTTTT.

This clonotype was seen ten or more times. CDR3 amino acids: CASSVVANEQFF. The DNA for the CDR3 is TGTGCCAGCAGTGTAGTGGCGAATGAGCAGTTCTTC. This sequence joins TRBV28 and TRBJ2-1; D unclear. Trimming took off 5 bases at V and 7 bases at J, with 9 bases between the two ends. CDR1 is MDHEN, CDR2 SYDVKM, per germline. The CDR3 runs 12 residues.

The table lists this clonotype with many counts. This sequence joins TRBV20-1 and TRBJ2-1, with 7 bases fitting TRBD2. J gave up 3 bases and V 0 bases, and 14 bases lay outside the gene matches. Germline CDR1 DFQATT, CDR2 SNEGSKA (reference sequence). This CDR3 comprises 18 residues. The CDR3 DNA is TGCAGTGCTAGAGAGATGGGGCCCGTGGCGGGGGTCTACAATGAGCAGTTCTTC. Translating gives CSAREMGPVAGVYNEQFF.

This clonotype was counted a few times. The CDR3 reads CASSGLGTSGNEQFF. In nucleotides, the CDR3 is TGTGCCAGCAGCGGATTAGGTACTAGCGGGAATGAGCAGTTCTTC. This chain connects TRBV7-8 to TRBJ2-1; TRBD2 agrees at 9 bases. Germline V gene data show CDR1 as SGHVS and CDR2 as FQNEAQ. Trimming removed 5 bases from V and 7 bases from J; junction bases left unmatched: 9. This CDR3 comprises 15 residues.

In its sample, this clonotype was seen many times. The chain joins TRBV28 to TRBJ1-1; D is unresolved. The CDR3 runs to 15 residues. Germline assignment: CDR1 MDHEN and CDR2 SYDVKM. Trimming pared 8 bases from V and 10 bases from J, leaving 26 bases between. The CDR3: CASRETYGSGISAFF. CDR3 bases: TGTGCCAGCCGAGAAACCTATGGATCGGGCATTTCAGCTTTCTTT.

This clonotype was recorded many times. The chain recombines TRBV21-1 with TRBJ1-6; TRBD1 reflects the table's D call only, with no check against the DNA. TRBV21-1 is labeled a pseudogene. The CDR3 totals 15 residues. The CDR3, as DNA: TGTGCCAGCAGCAAAGCTCCAGGGTTAGATTCACCCCTCCACTTT. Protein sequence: CASSKAPGLDSPLHF.

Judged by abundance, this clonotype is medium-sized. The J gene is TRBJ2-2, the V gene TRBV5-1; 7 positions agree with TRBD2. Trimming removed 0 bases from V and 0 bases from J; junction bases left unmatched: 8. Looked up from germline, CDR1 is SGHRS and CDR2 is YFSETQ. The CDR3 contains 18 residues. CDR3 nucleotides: TGCGCCAGCAGCTTGGATCCGGGGAGGGTCGCGAACACCGGGGAGCTGTTTTTT. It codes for CASSLDPGRVANTGELFF.

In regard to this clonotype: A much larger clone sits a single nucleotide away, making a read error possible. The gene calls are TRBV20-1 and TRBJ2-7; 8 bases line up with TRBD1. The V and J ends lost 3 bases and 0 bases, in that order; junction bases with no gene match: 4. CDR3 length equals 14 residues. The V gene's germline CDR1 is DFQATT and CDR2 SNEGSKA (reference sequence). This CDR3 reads CSASLGTGSYEQYF. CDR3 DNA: TGCAGTGCTAGCCTCGGGACAGGCTCCTACGAGCAGTACTTC.

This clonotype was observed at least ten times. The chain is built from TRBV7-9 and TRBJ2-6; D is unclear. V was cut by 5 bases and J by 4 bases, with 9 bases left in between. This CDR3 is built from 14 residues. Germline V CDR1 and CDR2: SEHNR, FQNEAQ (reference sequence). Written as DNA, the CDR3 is TGTGCCAGCAGCCCCCCGTACGGGGCCAACGTCCTGACTTTC. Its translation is CASSPPYGANVLTF.

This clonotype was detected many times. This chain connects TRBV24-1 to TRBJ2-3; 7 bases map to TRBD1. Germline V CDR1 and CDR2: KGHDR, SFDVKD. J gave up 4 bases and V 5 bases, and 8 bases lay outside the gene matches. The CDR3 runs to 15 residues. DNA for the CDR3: TGTGCCACCAGTGCCTCGAACAGGGGTGCAGATACGCAGTATTTT. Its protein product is CATSASNRGADTQYF.

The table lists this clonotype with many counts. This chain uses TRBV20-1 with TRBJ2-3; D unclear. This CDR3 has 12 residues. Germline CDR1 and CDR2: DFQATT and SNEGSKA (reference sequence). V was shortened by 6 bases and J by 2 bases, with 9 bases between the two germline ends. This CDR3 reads CSAQPDTDTQYF. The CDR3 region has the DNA TGCAGTGCCCAACCAGACACAGATACGCAGTATTTT.

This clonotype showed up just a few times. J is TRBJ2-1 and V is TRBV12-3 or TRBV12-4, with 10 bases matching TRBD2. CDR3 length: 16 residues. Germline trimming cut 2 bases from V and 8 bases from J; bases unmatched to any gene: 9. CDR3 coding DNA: TGTGCCAGCAGTTTAATGAGCGGGGGGGCTCATGATGAGCAGTTCTTC. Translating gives CASSLMSGGAHDEQFF.

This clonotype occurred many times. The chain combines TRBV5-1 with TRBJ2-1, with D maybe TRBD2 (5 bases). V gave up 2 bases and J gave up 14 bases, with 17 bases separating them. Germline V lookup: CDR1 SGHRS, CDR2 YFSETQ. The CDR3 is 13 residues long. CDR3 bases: TGCGCCAGCAGCTTAATTGATGAGGGTACGGAGTTCTTC. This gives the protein CASSLIDEGTEFF.

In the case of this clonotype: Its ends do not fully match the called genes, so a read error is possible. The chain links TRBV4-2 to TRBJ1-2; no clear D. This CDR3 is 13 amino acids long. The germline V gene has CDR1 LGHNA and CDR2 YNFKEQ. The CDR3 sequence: CAISPGVTPGYTF. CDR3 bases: TGTGCCATCAGCCCCGGGGTAACCCCCGGCTACACCTTC.

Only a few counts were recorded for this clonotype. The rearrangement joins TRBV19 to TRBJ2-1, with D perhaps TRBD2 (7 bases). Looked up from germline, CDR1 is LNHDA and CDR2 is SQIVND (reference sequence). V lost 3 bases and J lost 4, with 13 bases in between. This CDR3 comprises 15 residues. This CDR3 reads CASSMGGGLYNEQFF. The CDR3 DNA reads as TGTGCCAGTAGTATGGGGGGGGGCCTTTACAATGAGCAGTTCTTC. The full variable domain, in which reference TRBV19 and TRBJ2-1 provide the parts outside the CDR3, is DGGITQSPKYLFRKEGQNVTLSCEQNLNHDAMYWYRQDPGQGLRLIYYSQIVNDFQKGDIAEGYSVSREKKESFPLTVTSAQKNPTAFYLCASSMGGGLYNEQFFGPGTRLTVL.

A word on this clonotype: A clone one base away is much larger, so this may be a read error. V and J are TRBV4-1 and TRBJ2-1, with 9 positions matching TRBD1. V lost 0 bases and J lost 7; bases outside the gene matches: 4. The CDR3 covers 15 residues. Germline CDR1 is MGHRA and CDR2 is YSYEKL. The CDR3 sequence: CASSQEGTGCNEQFF. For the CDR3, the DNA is TGCGCCAGCAGCCAAGAAGGGACAGGGTGTAATGAGCAGTTCTTC.

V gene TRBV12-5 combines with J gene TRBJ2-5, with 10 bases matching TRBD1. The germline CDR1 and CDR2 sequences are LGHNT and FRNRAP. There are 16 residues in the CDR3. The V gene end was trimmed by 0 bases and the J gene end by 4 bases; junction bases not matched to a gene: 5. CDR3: CASGLVLDRGSETQYF. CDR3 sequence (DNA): TGTGCTAGTGGTTTGGTACTGGACAGGGGGTCAGAGACCCAGTACTTC.

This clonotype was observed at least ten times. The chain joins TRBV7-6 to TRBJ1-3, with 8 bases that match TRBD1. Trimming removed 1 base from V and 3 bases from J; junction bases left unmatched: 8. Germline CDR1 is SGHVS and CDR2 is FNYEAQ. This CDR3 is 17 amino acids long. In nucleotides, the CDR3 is TGTGCCAGCAGCTTAGAAACCCAGGGGGCGCTTGGAAACACCATATATTTT. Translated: CASSLETQGALGNTIYF.

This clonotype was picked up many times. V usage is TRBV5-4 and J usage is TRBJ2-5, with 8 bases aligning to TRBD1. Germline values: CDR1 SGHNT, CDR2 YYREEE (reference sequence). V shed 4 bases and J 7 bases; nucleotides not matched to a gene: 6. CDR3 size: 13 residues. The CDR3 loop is CASSGTGRGTQYF. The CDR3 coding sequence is TGTGCCAGCAGCGGGACAGGCAGGGGGACCCAGTACTTC.

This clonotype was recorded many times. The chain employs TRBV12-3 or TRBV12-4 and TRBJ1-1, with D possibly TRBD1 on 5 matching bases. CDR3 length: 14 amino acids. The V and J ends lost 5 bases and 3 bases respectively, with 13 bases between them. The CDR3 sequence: CASSPFAGYTEAFF. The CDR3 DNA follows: TGTGCCAGCAGTCCCTTCGCAGGGTACACTGAAGCTTTCTTT.

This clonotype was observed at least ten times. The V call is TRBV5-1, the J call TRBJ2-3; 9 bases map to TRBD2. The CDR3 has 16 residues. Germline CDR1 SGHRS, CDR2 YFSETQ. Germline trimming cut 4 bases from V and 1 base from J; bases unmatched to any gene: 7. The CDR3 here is CASSHRLAERTDTQYF. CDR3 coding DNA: TGCGCCAGCAGCCACCGACTAGCGGAACGCACAGATACGCAGTATTTT.

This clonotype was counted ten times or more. The CDR3 here is CASSPGTHEDLLLEKLFF. CDR3 nucleotides: TGTGCCAGCAGTCCAGGGACACACGAGGATTTGCTTTTGGAAAAACTGTTTTTT. This rearrangement joins TRBV12-3 or TRBV12-4 to TRBJ1-4; possibly TRBD1 for D (6 bases). This CDR3 region has 18 residues. Trimming took 5 bases from V and 8 from J, leaving 27 bases between them.

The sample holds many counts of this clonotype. The CDR3 DNA sequence: TGCAGCGTTTTATCGTGGGGTTATGGCTACACCTTC. The encoded protein is CSVLSWGYGYTF. This chain joins TRBV29-1 and TRBJ1-2; no reliable D call. The CDR3 consists of 12 residues. Germline V CDR1 and CDR2: SQVTM, ANQGSEA. The germline V and J ends were trimmed by 5 bases and 5 bases, with 12 bases remaining between them.